The 26 T cell receptor beta chains in this list originate from one sample, sequenced in a study of regulatory T cells in long-lasting Graves disease. Through Arm-PCR of CDR3 regions and iRepertoire HTBI primers, TCR beta libraries were built. MiXCR was run by TCRdb on the multiplex PCR reads, yielding one entry per CDR3 protein. Seen here are around 420,000 distinct CDR3 sequences, about a sixth observed once, and the top ten hold about a fifth. Time point: newly diagnosed GD, antithyroid drugs for less than 3 months. PBMCs provided the RNA from which the TCR library was made. The sequenced sample was peripheral blood mononuclear cells (PBMCs), obtained at new diagnosis, from a patient treated with antithyroid drugs. All receptors derive from a female donor with Graves disease.

The table lists this clonotype with a few counts. In nucleotides, the CDR3 is TGCAGCGTAGAGGGGACAAACGAAAAACTGTTTTTT. Translation gives CSVEGTNEKLFF. The chain combines TRBV29-1 with TRBJ1-4; D might be TRBD1 (6 bases). Trimming removed 6 bases from V and 8 bases from J, with 13 bases in between. Looked up from germline, CDR1 is SQVTM and CDR2 is ANQGSEA. The CDR3 runs to 12 residues. Together with reference TRBV29-1 and TRBJ1-4, the CDR3 gives the full variable domain: SAVISQKPSRDICQRGTSLTIQCQVDSQVTMMFWYRQQPGQSLTLIATANQGSEATYESGFVIDKFPISRPNLTFSTLTVSNMSPEDSSIYLCSVEGTNEKLFFGSGTQLSVL.

This clonotype was detected ten times or more. The V and J genes are TRBV7-2 and TRBJ1-2; D gene unclear. V was trimmed by 5 bases and J by 4 bases, leaving 8 bases between them. The length of the CDR3 is 12 residues. Germline assignment: CDR1 SGHTA and CDR2 FQGNSA. CDR3 amino acids: CASSQGTYGYTF. CDR3 nucleotide sequence: TGTGCCAGCAGCCAAGGTACCTATGGCTACACCTTC.

This clonotype showed up just a few times. V is TRBV4-1 and J is TRBJ2-5, with D tentatively TRBD1 or TRBD2 (5 bases each). Trimming pared 8 bases from V and 2 bases from J, leaving 12 bases between. Germline CDR1 reads MGHRA; CDR2 reads YSYEKL. CDR3 size: 13 residues. This chain's CDR3 is CASRVWGQETQYF. The DNA for the CDR3 is TGCGCCAGCCGGGTGTGGGGGCAAGAGACCCAGTACTTC.

This clonotype has just a few counts. The chain joins TRBV15 to TRBJ2-2; D is unresolved. The CDR3 contains 12 residues. V gave up 3 bases and J gave up 6 bases, with 5 bases separating them. Germline CDR1 is LNHNV and CDR2 is YYDKDF (reference sequence). CDR3 sequence (DNA): TGTGCCACCAGCAGTGGGGCCGGGGAGCTGTTTTTT. The encoded protein is CATSSGAGELFF.

Many counts were recorded for this clonotype. The V and J genes are TRBV11-2 and TRBJ2-1; no firm D call. This CDR3 has 15 amino acids. Germline V gene lookup returns CDR1 SGHAT and CDR2 FQNNGV. Trimming stripped 0 bases from V and 9 bases from J, with 15 bases between. CDR3 in amino acids: CASSLDLAVSSEQFF. The CDR3 DNA is TGTGCCAGCAGCTTAGATCTGGCGGTTAGCAGTGAGCAGTTCTTC.

Comments on this clonotype: A much larger clone differs by one base, so this may be a read error. CDR3 coding DNA: TGTGCCAGCAGTGAAAGATCACGGATCACCTATGTCTACACCTTC. Translation: CASSERSRITYVYTF. The chain employs TRBV6-2 or TRBV6-3 and TRBJ1-2, with D unclear. CDR3 length: 15 amino acids. Germline CDR1 is MNHEY and CDR2 is SVGEGT.

This clonotype was seen repeatedly, ten times or more. The genes are TRBV12-3 or TRBV12-4 and TRBJ2-6; no firm D call. V was clipped by 7 bases and J by 1 base, with 20 bases between them. This CDR3 contains 18 residues. The CDR3 DNA follows: TGTGCCAGCACCTTGCGATTCGGACCTGGATCTGGGGCCAACGTCCTGACTTTC. Protein product: CASTLRFGPGSGANVLTF.

The J gene is TRBJ1-5, the V gene TRBV19; the D is unclear. The CDR3 sequence is 13 residues long. The germline V and J ends were trimmed by 6 bases and 5 bases, with 11 bases remaining between them. Germline V gives CDR1 LNHDA, CDR2 SQIVND (reference sequence). DNA for the CDR3: TGTGCCAGTAGCAGGTGGGATGATCAGCCCCAGCATTTT. Its translation: CASSRWDDQPQHF.

V is TRBV2 and J is TRBJ2-5; 9 bases are a match to TRBD2. The CDR3 spans 16 residues. The germline CDR1 and CDR2 sequences are SNHLY and FYNNEI. J gave up 5 bases and V 3 bases, and 10 bases lay outside the gene matches. The CDR3 region has the DNA TGTGCCAGCAGTGATGCGCGGGGGGGCCGAGGGGAGACCCAGTACTTC. Its protein is CASSDARGGRGETQYF.

This clonotype has ten or more counts. The chain recombines TRBV6-2 or TRBV6-3 with TRBJ1-2; D call uncertain. V was pared by 0 bases and J by 3 bases, with 5 bases between. Looked up from germline, CDR1 is MNHEY and CDR2 is SVGEGT. The CDR3 consists of 13 residues. The CDR3 sequence: CASSYSMDYGYTF. The DNA of the CDR3 is TGTGCCAGCAGTTACTCGATGGACTATGGCTACACCTTC.

As to this clonotype: A read error may explain this, as a much larger clone is one base away. The chain joins TRBV7-9 to TRBJ2-2; 11 bases map to TRBD2. Losses at the gene ends were 5 bases for V and 3 bases for J; bases not matched to a gene: 14. Per the germline V gene, CDR1 is SEHNR and CDR2 is FQNEAQ (reference sequence). The CDR3 runs 19 residues. CDR3 in DNA: TGTGCCAGCAGCCTCCCCGGGGCTAGCGGGAGGTCAGACACCGGGGAGCTGTTTTTT. It translates to CASSLPGASGRSDTGELFF.

This clonotype occurred many times. This chain uses TRBV18 with TRBJ2-3; no firm D call. The CDR3 spans 13 residues. The germline V gene encodes CDR1 KGHSH and CDR2 LQKENI. Trimming removed 8 bases at V and 0 bases at J, with 9 bases between. CDR3 coding DNA: TGTGCCAGCAGCCCCCCGAGCACAGATACGCAGTATTTT. It specifies CASSPPSTDTQYF.

This clonotype was detected many times. This chain uses TRBV11-2 with TRBJ2-3; no firm D call. Trimming took 4 bases from V and 6 from J, leaving 5 bases between them. CDR1 and CDR2 from the germline V gene are SGHAT and FQNNGV. The CDR3 loop spans 11 amino acids. The CDR3 sequence: CASSSSDTQYF. The CDR3 DNA follows: TGTGCCAGCAGCTCCTCGGATACGCAGTATTTT.

This clonotype was detected only a few times. The chain joins TRBV6-1 to TRBJ1-2, with unresolved D. CDR1 is MNHNS and CDR2 is SASEGT in the germline V gene. The CDR3 loop spans 11 amino acids. Trimming cost V 3 bases and J 5 bases, with 4 bases left between them. The CDR3 reads CASSDRYGYTF. In DNA form, the CDR3 reads TGTGCCAGCAGTGACAGATATGGCTACACCTTC.

CDR3 region: CASSLFPGGAYNEQFF. The CDR3 coding sequence is TGTGCCAGCTCACTATTCCCTGGCGGAGCTTACAATGAGCAGTTCTTC. The chain links TRBV18 to TRBJ2-1; D is unclear. Germline values: CDR1 KGHSH, CDR2 LQKENI. The V end lost 4 bases, the J end lost 4 bases, and 17 bases lay between the germline ends. The CDR3 contains 16 residues.

This clonotype was seen at least ten times. At one of its ends the junction is not consistent with the germline gene, which may arise from a read error. The chain has TRBV7-2 and TRBJ2-5; D is perhaps TRBD1 or TRBD2 (5 bases each). The germline CDR1 and CDR2 sequences are SGHTA and FQGNSA. This CDR3 has 13 residues. The CDR3 DNA sequence: TGTGCCAGCAGCTTAGATTCTGGGGCGCAACTAGGTTTC. This translates into CASSLDSGAQLGF. The full variable domain, its missing parts supplied by reference TRBV7-2 and TRBJ2-5, is GAGVSQSPSNKVTEKGKDVELRCDPISGHTALYWYRQSLGQGLEFLIYFQGNSAPDKSGLPSDRFSAERTGGSVSTLTIQRTQQEDSAVYLCASSLDSGAQLGFGPGTRLLVL.

This clonotype came up a few times. In nucleotides, the CDR3 is TGTGCCAGCAGAACAGGGGGCCCTCTGGGGGAGCTGTTTTTT. It is translated as CASRTGGPLGELFF. The chain links TRBV27 to TRBJ2-2; TRBD1 agrees at 9 bases. Germline V gene data show CDR1 as MNHEY and CDR2 as SMNVEV (reference sequence). The CDR3 contains 14 residues. The V gene end was trimmed by 6 bases and the J gene end by 8 bases; junction bases not matched to a gene: 7.

Ten or more counts support this clonotype. The chain joins TRBV18 to TRBJ2-7; 8 positions agree with TRBD1. The germline V gene has CDR1 KGHSH and CDR2 LQKENI. Trimming cost V 2 bases and J 1 base; bases outside gene matches: 4. The CDR3 consists of 15 residues. Written as DNA, the CDR3 is TGTGCCAGCTCACCAAGCCGGGACAGGTCCTACGAGCAGTACTTC. It encodes CASSPSRDRSYEQYF.

At least ten counts were recorded for this clonotype. The gene calls are TRBV9 and TRBJ1-4; 8 bases align to TRBD1. CDR3 length equals 15 residues. J gave up 8 bases and V 3 bases, and 9 bases lay outside the gene matches. Germline V CDR1 and CDR2: SGDLS, YYNGEE. CDR3 bases: TGTGCCAGCAGCGCCCAGGACAGGGAATACGAAAAACTGTTTTTT. It specifies CASSAQDREYEKLFF.

This clonotype has ten or more counts. The chain employs TRBV11-2 and TRBJ1-1; D ambiguous. The CDR3 runs 16 residues. CDR1 is SGHAT and CDR2 is FQNNGV in the germline V gene. The V end was cut by 4 bases, the J end by 0 bases, with 15 bases between. The CDR3 coding sequence is TGTGCCAGCAGCTCCCTCTCCCACAGCTTGAACACTGAAGCTTTCTTT. This encodes CASSSLSHSLNTEAFF.

This clonotype was seen ten or more times. This chain's CDR3 is CASSLYRGTEAFF. For the CDR3, the DNA is TGTGCCAGCAGCTTATACAGGGGGACTGAAGCTTTCTTT. The chain links TRBV13 to TRBJ1-1, with 8 nucleotides matching TRBD1. The CDR3 runs to 13 residues. V gave up 2 bases and J gave up 5 bases; unmatched junction bases: 1. Germline V gene data show CDR1 as PRHDT and CDR2 as FYEKMQ (reference sequence).

There are a few counts of this clonotype. The rearrangement uses TRBV9 and TRBJ1-5; D uncertain. Trimming took 5 bases from V and 2 from J, leaving 11 bases between them. Germline loops: CDR1 SGDLS, CDR2 YYNGEE. This CDR3 has 14 residues. CDR3 in DNA: TGTGCCAGCAGTGCCGGCACAGGCAATCAGCCCCAGCATTTT. It is translated as CASSAGTGNQPQHF.

In this sample, this clonotype turned up many times. The rearrangement uses TRBV2 and TRBJ1-6, with 7 bases fitting TRBD1. The CDR3 is made up of 17 amino acids. CDR1 SNHLY and CDR2 FYNNEI come from the germline V gene. J lost 3 bases, V lost 7 bases, and 12 bases had no gene match. The CDR3 DNA is TGTGCCAGCAAGGACGCGATCCCAGGGGGCTATAATTCACCCCTCCACTTT. Translating gives CASKDAIPGGYNSPLHF.

This clonotype was recorded at least ten times. J is TRBJ1-1 and V is TRBV3-1, with 7 positions matching TRBD1. The CDR3 covers 14 residues. Germline V lookup: CDR1 LGHDT, CDR2 YNNKEL (reference sequence). The V and J ends lost 6 bases and 1 base, in that order; junction bases with no gene match: 5. CDR3 region: CASSHYRGNTEAFF. The DNA of the CDR3 is TGTGCCAGCAGTCATTACAGGGGGAACACTGAAGCTTTCTTT.

This sequence joins TRBV2 and TRBJ2-2; D uncertain. The CDR3 contains 13 residues. Looked up from germline, CDR1 is SNHLY and CDR2 is FYNNEI. V lost 6 bases and J 7 bases, leaving 12 bases between the germline ends. CDR3 sequence (DNA): TGTGCCAGCAGGGTGGACGGCGGCGGGGAGCTGTTTTTT. The encoded protein is CASRVDGGGELFF.

This clonotype has a handful of counts. The chain carries TRBV2 and TRBJ1-1; D perhaps matches TRBD1 (6 bases). This CDR3 region has 13 residues. V shed 9 bases and J shed 4 bases, with 15 bases lying between them. The germline gives CDR1 SNHLY, CDR2 FYNNEI. The CDR3 here is CASNRVDRTEAFF. The CDR3 DNA reads TGTGCCAGTAACAGGGTAGATCGCACTGAAGCTTTCTTT.